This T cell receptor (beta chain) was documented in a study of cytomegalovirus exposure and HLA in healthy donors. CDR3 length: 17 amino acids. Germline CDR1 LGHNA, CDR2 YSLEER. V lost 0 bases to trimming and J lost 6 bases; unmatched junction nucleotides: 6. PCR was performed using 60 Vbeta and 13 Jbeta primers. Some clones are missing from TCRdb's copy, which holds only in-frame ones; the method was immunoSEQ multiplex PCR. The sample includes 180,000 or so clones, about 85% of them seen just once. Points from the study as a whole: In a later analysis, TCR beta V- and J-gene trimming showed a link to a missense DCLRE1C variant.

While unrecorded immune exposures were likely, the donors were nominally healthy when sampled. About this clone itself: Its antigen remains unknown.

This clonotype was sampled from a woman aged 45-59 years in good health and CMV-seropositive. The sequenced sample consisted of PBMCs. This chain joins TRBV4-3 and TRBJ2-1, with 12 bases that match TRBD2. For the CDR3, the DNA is TGCGCCAGCAGCCAAGAGGGAGGACTAGCGGGGCGCAATGAGCAGTTCTTC. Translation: CASSQEGGLAGRNEQFF.